Below, one TCR beta chain is given with its context. Its antigen is unknown. The data were obtained in a study of cytomegalovirus exposure and HLA in healthy donors. A multiplex PCR was run with 60 Vbeta primers and 13 Jbeta primers. The table came from immunoSEQ multiplex PCR; TCRdb's copy has only in-frame clones and leaves some out. The sample contains more than 85,000 clones, 63% of which appear only once. Study-level points and caveats: Per a prior analysis, the majority of TCR beta V segments were productive roughly 90% or roughly 30% of the time.

Input material: PBMCs. This sequence originates from a woman aged 25-40 years in good health and CMV-seronegative.

CDR3 sequence reads: CASSVETGTGAETQYF. CDR3 bases: TGTGCCAGCAGCGTAGAGACGGGGACAGGGGCAGAGACCCAGTACTTC. This chain joins TRBV9 and TRBJ2-5, with TRBD1 matching 10 bases. V trimming: 0 bases; J trimming: 4 bases; junction bases outside the gene matches: 6. This CDR3 has 16 amino acids. The germline CDR1 and CDR2 sequences are SGDLS and YYNGEE. The variable domain in full, completed from reference TRBV9 and TRBJ2-5, reads DSGVTQTPKHLITATGQRVTLRCSPRSGDLSVYWYQQSLDQGLQFLIQYYNGEERAKGNILERFSAQQFPDLHSELNLSSLELGDSALYFCASSVETGTGAETQYFGPGTRLLVL.